One TCR beta chain is described in this entry. Antigen unknown. This sample was included in a study of cytomegalovirus exposure and HLA in healthy donors. Study summary: Assignment to the Caucasian-associated ancestry cluster applied to over 70% of the approximately 400 genotyped donors.

PCR primers comprised 60 Vbeta and 13 Jbeta primers. Repertoires were generated with immunoSEQ multiplex PCR, while TCRdb's copy carries only in-frame clones and drops some. The sample includes around 180,000 clones, 70% to 85% seen only once; the top ten take approximately 1.5%. Study conclusions and caveats: An analysis done earlier found most TCR beta V segments productive about 87% or about 30% of the time. Cytomegalovirus-associated status was assigned to 150 or so TCR beta chains.

The CDR3 is made up of 16 amino acids. Between the trimmed V and J ends, which lost 0 bases and 1 base, there was a span of 13 bases. Germline CDR1 reads MRHNA; CDR2 reads SNTAGT. This chain links TRBV6-4 with TRBJ2-7, with unresolved D. This receptor was identified in a woman aged 25-40 years in good health and CMV-seropositive. Source material: PBMCs. The CDR3 is CASSDSAVPPSYEQYF. CDR3 nucleotides: TGTGCCAGCAGTGACTCGGCAGTGCCCCCGTCCTACGAGCAGTACTTC.